Following are 13 T cell receptor beta chains from one sample sequenced in a study of blood T cell repertoires in COVID-19. Repertoires were generated with immunoSEQ multiplex PCR, while TCRdb's copy carries only in-frame clones and drops some. The sample includes about 200,000 clones, around 89% of them seen just once. The specimen sequenced was peripheral blood. Source of these receptors: a man aged 40-49 years with active or convalescent COVID-19.

V usage is TRBV28 and J usage is TRBJ2-7; D ambiguous. Germline CDR1 reads MDHEN; CDR2 reads SYDVKM. Trimming pared 9 bases from V and 3 bases from J, leaving 12 bases between. The CDR3 contains 12 residues. The CDR3 is CASSYEDYEQYF. The CDR3 region has the DNA TGTGCCAGTTCCTACGAGGACTACGAGCAGTACTTC.

The rearrangement joins TRBV2 to TRBJ1-1, with no clear D. Germline lookup yields CDR1 SNHLY and CDR2 FYNNEI. V shed 7 bases and J shed 1 base, with 10 bases lying between them. The CDR3 covers 13 residues. CDR3 DNA sequence: TGTGCCAGCACCCCAGGTCCGAACACTGAAGCTTTCTTT. Residues: CASTPGPNTEAFF.

This clone was found once. V gene TRBV10-2 combines with J gene TRBJ1-4, with TRBD1 as a possible D gene (6 bases). The CDR3 totals 15 residues. Looked up from germline, CDR1 is WSHSY and CDR2 is SAAADI. Trimming shortened V by 0 bases and J by 3 bases, and 8 bases separated the two germline ends. In nucleotides, the CDR3 is TGCGCCAGCAGTGAGTCAGGGGGGGCTAATGAAAAACTGTTTTTT. It encodes CASSESGGANEKLFF.

This clone was observed a few times. This chain connects TRBV29-1 to TRBJ1-3; 8 bases align to TRBD1. Germline CDR1 SQVTM, CDR2 ANQGSEA. This CDR3 is 16 amino acids long. V lost 3 bases, J lost 0 bases, and 7 bases stayed unmatched. CDR3 protein: CSVEGNTGGSGNTIYF. DNA for the CDR3: TGCAGCGTTGAGGGGAACACAGGGGGCTCTGGAAACACCATATATTTT.

This chain connects TRBV4-1 to TRBJ2-3, with 9 bases identical to TRBD2. CDR3 length: 17 residues. With V trimmed by 0 bases and J by 6 bases, 10 bases remained unmatched. The V gene's germline CDR1 is MGHRA and CDR2 YSYEKL. The CDR3 sequence: CASSQDLTSGRIDTQYF. CDR3 sequence (DNA): TGCGCCAGCAGCCAAGATTTGACTAGCGGACGTATTGATACGCAGTATTTT.

V gene TRBV6-5 combines with J gene TRBJ1-2, with no clear D. The CDR3 runs 15 residues. The germline V gene has CDR1 MNHEY and CDR2 SVGAGI. V lost 10 bases, J lost 0 bases, and 18 bases lay in between. The CDR3 DNA reads as TGTGCCATCCACGCCGGGGAGCAAACTAACTATGGCTACACCTTC. Translated: CAIHAGEQTNYGYTF.

The V gene is TRBV6-5, the J gene TRBJ1-6; D not certain. The CDR3 is 14 amino acids. V was pared by 0 bases and J by 8 bases, with 8 bases between. From germline, CDR1 is MNHEY and CDR2 SVGAGI. This CDR3 reads CASSYSPRDSPLHF. CDR3 bases: TGTGCCAGCAGTTACTCCCCGAGGGATTCACCCCTCCACTTT.

V and J are TRBV29-1 and TRBJ2-7, with D uncertain. Trimming cost V 5 bases and J 4 bases, with 15 bases left between them. The CDR3 is 13 amino acids. CDR1 SQVTM and CDR2 ANQGSEA come from the germline V gene. CDR3 sequence reads: CSVLPPSGYEQYF. As DNA, the CDR3 is TGCAGCGTTTTACCCCCCTCCGGGTACGAGCAGTACTTC.

The V gene is TRBV28, the J gene TRBJ2-3, with 11 bases fitting TRBD1. CDR3 size: 18 residues. V shed 6 bases and J 3 bases; nucleotides not matched to a gene: 14. CDR1 MDHEN and CDR2 SYDVKM come from the germline V gene. Written as DNA, the CDR3 is TGTGCCAGCAGGGACCGGGACAGGGGGATCTTTTGGACAGATACGCAGTATTTT. Its translation is CASRDRDRGIFWTDTQYF.

The chain uses TRBV7-2 and TRBJ2-7, with D possibly matching TRBD1 (7 bases). This CDR3 is built from 19 residues. Between the trimmed V and J ends, which lost 1 base and 3 bases, there was a span of 25 bases. Germline CDR1 is SGHTA and CDR2 is FQGNSA. The CDR3 DNA reads TGTGCCAGCAGCTTAGTTCGGTCCGGTAGGGGGCCGACTAGCTACGAGCAGTACTTC. Amino acids: CASSLVRSGRGPTSYEQYF.

In this sample, this clone turned up once. The rearrangement links TRBV7-2 to TRBJ2-7; possibly TRBD1 for D (6 bases). Looked up from germline, CDR1 is SGHTA and CDR2 is FQGNSA. The CDR3 is 14 residues long. V was cut by 1 base and J by 0 bases, with 7 bases left in between. The CDR3 protein is CASSLGTASYEQYF. The CDR3 nucleotides read TGTGCCAGCAGCTTAGGGACAGCCTCCTACGAGCAGTACTTC.

This chain joins TRBV19 and TRBJ1-1, with TRBD1 matching 7 bases. After removal of 5 bases from V and 7 bases from J, the junction contained 7 bases not matched to a gene. There are 13 residues in the CDR3. CDR1 is LNHDA, CDR2 SQIVND, per germline (reference sequence). Written as DNA, the CDR3 is TGTGCCAGTAGTCGACAGGGCCGGGGTGAAGCTTTCTTT. Protein: CASSRQGRGEAFF.

The chain combines TRBV5-6 with TRBJ1-5; tentatively, D is TRBD1 (5 bases). Trimming took off 4 bases at V and 5 bases at J, with 16 bases between the two ends. The CDR3 consists of 15 residues. The germline V gene has CDR1 SGHDT and CDR2 YYEEEE. The CDR3 DNA sequence: TGTGCCAGCAGCACGGCGGGGGTCCCGGATCAGCCCCAGCATTTT. This gives the protein CASSTAGVPDQPQHF.